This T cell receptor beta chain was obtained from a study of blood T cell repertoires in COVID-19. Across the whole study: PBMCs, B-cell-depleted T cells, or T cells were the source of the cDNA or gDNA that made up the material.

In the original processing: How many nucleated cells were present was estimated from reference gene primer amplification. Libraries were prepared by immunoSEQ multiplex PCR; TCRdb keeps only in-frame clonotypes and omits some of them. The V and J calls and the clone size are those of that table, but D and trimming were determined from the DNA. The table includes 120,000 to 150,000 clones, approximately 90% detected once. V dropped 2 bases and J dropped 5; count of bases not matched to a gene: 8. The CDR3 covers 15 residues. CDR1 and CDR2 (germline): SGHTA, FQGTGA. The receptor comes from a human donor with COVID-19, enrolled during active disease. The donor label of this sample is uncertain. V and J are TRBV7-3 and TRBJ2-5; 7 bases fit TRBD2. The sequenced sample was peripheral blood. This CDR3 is CASSLGSGGLETQYF. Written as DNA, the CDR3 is TGTGCCAGCAGCTTAGGATCGGGGGGTTTGGAGACCCAGTACTTC.